This T cell receptor (beta chain) is drawn from a study of cytomegalovirus exposure and HLA in healthy donors. This table comes from immunoSEQ multiplex PCR, and its TCRdb copy is limited to in-frame clones, with some not included. The sample yields about 100,000 clones, about 94% seen once. Looked up from germline, CDR1 is MNHNS and CDR2 is SASEGT. The CDR3 covers 15 residues. V lost 2 bases to trimming and J lost 8 bases, with 15 bases between them. This clone was seen more than once but under ten times. This clonotype was obtained from a woman aged 18-30 years in good health and CMV-seronegative. Sequenced: PBMCs. J is TRBJ2-2 and V is TRBV6-1; D not certain. CDR3 nucleotide sequence: TGTGCCAGCAGTGAAATTGTGTCAGATACGGGGGAGCTGTTTTTT. Amino acids: CASSEIVSDTGELFF.